The 5 T cell receptor beta chains given below trace back to one sample, sequenced in a study of T-cell reconstitution after alpha-beta-depleted transplantation in children. The TCRbeta library incorporated unique molecular identifiers. A single record per CDR3 protein comes from TCRdb applying MiXCR to the PCR reads. The sample gives some 440,000 distinct CDR3 sequences, under 20% of which show up once; over 25% is in the top ten. Sequenced material: PBMCs, mostly from graft donor cells, taken 360 days after TCRalphabeta/CD19-depleted stem cell transplant. Every receptor here comes from a boy in the first two years of life who had a stem cell transplant for Wiskott-Aldrich syndrome, so the T cells may come from the graft donor.

The rearrangement links TRBV25-1 to TRBJ1-1; 12 positions agree with TRBD1. The CDR3 covers 18 residues. Germline V gene sequence: CDR1 MGHDK, CDR2 SYGVNS. V lost 3 bases and J lost 4; bases outside the gene matches: 12. CDR3 residues: CASSDWDRGRKGGTEAFF. CDR3 bases: TGTGCCAGCAGTGATTGGGACAGGGGGCGAAAAGGGGGCACTGAAGCTTTCTTT. Full variable domain (remainder filled in from reference TRBV25-1 and TRBJ1-1): EADIYQTPRYLVIGTGKKITLECSQTMGHDKMYWYQQDPGMELHLIHYSYGVNSTEKGDLSSESTVSRIRTEHFPLTLESARPSHTSQYLCASSDWDRGRKGGTEAFFGQGTRLTVV.

J is TRBJ2-7 and V is TRBV20-1; D remains unclear. The CDR3 loop spans 12 amino acids. With 0 bases removed from V and 2 bases from J, the gap between germline ends came to 5 bases. The germline CDR1 and CDR2 sequences are DFQATT and SNEGSKA (reference sequence). The CDR3 nucleotides read TGCAGTGCTAGAGATGGACCCTACGAGCAGTACTTC. This translates into CSARDGPYEQYF.

This clonotype was recorded a few times. This chain links TRBV7-2 with TRBJ2-7, with D uncertain. This CDR3 contains 14 residues. Deletions cut 3 bases from V and 0 bases from J, with 9 bases between. Germline loops: CDR1 SGHTA, CDR2 FQGNSA. CDR3 amino acids: CASSFSMSSYEQYF. CDR3 DNA: TGTGCCAGCAGCTTCAGCATGAGCTCCTACGAGCAGTACTTC.

This clonotype was seen more than once but under ten times. The chain is built from TRBV12-3 or TRBV12-4 and TRBJ2-5, with 7 bases identical to TRBD1. This CDR3 is 13 amino acids long. Trimming cost V 8 bases and J 5 bases; bases outside gene matches: 8. The CDR3 sequence: CASLDRAWETQYF. CDR3 nucleotides: TGTGCCAGCCTCGACAGGGCCTGGGAGACCCAGTACTTC.

The rearrangement links TRBV5-1 to TRBJ1-1; TRBD1 matches at 8 bases. The CDR3 is 14 amino acids. Germline V gene data show CDR1 as SGHRS and CDR2 as YFSETQ. Trimming cost V 0 bases and J 4 bases; bases outside gene matches: 2. CDR3 DNA sequence: TGCGCCAGCAGCTTGGCCGGGACAGGCACTGAAGCTTTCTTT. Its translation is CASSLAGTGTEAFF.